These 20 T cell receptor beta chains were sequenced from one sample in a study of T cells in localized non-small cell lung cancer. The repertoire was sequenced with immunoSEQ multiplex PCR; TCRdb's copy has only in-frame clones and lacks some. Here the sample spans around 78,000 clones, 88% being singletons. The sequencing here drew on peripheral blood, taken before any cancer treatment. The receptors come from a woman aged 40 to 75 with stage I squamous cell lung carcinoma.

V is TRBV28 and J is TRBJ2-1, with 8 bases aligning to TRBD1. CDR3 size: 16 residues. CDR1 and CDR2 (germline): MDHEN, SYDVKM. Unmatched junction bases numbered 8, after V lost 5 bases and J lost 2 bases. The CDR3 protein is CASSGTTGEAYNEQFF. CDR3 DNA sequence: TGTGCCAGCAGTGGAACGACAGGGGAGGCCTACAATGAGCAGTTCTTC.

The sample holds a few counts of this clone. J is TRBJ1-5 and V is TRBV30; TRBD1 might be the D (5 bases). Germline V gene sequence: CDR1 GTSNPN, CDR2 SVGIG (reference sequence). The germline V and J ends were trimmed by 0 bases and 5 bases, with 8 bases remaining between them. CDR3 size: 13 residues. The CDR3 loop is CAWSVGGYQPQHF. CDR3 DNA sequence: TGTGCCTGGAGTGTGGGGGGTTATCAGCCCCAGCATTTT.

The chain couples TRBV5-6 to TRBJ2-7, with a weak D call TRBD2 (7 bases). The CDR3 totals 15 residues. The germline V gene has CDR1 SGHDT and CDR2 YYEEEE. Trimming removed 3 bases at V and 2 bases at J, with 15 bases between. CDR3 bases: TGTGCCAGCAGCTCCTTGGGGGGGGCCACCTACGAGCAGTACTTC. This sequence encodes CASSSLGGATYEQYF.

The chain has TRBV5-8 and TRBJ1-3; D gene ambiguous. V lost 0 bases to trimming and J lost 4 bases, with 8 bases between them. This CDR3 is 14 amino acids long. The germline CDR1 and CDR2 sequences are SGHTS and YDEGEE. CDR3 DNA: TGTGCCAGCAGCTTGGGACGGGAAGGAAACACCATATATTTT. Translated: CASSLGREGNTIYF. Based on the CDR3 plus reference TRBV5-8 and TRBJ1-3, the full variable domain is EAGVTQSPTHLIKTRGQQATLRCSPISGHTSVYWYQQALGLGLQFLLWYDEGEERNRGNFPPRFSGRQFPNYSSELNVNALELEDSALYLCASSLGREGNTIYFGEGSWLTVV.

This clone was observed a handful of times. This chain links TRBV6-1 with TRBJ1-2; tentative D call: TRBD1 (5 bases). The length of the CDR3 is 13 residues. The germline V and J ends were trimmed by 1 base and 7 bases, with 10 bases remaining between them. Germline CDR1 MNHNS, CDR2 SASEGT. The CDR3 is CASSEVGGVGYTF. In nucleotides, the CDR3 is TGTGCCAGCAGTGAAGTCGGGGGGGTTGGCTACACCTTC.

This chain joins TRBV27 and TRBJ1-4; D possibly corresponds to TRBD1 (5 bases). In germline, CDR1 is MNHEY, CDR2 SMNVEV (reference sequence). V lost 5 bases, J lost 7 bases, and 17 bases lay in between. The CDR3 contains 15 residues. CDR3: CASSLGRPVGEKLFF. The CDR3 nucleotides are TGTGCCAGCAGTCTGGGACGCCCAGTCGGTGAAAAACTGTTTTTT.

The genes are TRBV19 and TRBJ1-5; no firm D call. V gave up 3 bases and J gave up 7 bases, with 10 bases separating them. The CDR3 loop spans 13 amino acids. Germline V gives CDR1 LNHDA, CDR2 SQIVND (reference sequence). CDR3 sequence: CASSIEGKQPQHF. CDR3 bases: TGTGCCAGTAGTATCGAGGGAAAACAGCCCCAGCATTTT. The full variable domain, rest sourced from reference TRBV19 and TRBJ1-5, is DGGITQSPKYLFRKEGQNVTLSCEQNLNHDAMYWYRQDPGQGLRLIYYSQIVNDFQKGDIAEGYSVSREKKESFPLTVTSAQKNPTAFYLCASSIEGKQPQHFGDGTRLSIL.

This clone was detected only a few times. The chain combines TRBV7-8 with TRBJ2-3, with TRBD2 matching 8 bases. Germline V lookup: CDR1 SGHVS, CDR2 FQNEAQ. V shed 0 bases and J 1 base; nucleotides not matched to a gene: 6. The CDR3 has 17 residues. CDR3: CASSLARGGLGTDTQYF. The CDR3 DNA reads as TGTGCCAGCAGCTTAGCCCGGGGGGGCCTTGGCACAGATACGCAGTATTTT.

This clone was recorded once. The CDR3 DNA reads as TGTGCCAGCAGCTTAGTGGCAGGATTGAACACTGAAGCTTTCTTT. This encodes CASSLVAGLNTEAFF. V and J are TRBV7-9 and TRBJ1-1; D is unclear. The V and J ends lost 1 base and 0 bases respectively, with 9 bases between them. CDR3 size: 15 residues. Germline values: CDR1 SEHNR, CDR2 FQNEAQ (reference sequence).

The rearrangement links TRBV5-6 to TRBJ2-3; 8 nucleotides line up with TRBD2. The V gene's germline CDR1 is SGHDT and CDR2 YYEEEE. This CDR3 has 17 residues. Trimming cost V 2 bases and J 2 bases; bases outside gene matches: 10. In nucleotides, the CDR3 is TGTGCCAGCAGCTTAGAGGTCGGCGGGGGGTACACAGATACGCAGTATTTT. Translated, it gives CASSLEVGGGYTDTQYF.

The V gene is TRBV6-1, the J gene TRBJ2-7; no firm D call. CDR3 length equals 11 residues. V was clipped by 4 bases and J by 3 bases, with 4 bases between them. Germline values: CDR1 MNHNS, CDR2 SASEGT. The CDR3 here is CASSGIYEQYF. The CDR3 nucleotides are TGTGCCAGCAGTGGGATCTACGAGCAGTACTTC.

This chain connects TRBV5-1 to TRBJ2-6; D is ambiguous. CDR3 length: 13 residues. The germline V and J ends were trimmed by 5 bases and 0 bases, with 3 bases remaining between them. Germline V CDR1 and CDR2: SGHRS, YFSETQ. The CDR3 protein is CASSGSGANVLTF. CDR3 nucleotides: TGCGCCAGCAGTGGCTCTGGGGCCAACGTCCTGACTTTC.

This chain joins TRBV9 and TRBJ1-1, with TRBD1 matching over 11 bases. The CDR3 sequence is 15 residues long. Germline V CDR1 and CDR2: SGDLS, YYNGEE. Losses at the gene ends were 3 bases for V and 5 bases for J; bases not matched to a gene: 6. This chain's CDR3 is CASSARDRGWTEAFF. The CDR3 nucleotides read TGTGCCAGCAGCGCCCGGGACAGGGGGTGGACTGAAGCTTTCTTT.

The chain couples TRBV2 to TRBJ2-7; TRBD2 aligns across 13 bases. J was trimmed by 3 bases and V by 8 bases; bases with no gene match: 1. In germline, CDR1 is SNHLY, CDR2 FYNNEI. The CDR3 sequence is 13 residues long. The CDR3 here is CASGTSGVYEQYF. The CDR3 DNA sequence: TGTGCCAGCGGGACTAGCGGGGTCTACGAGCAGTACTTC.

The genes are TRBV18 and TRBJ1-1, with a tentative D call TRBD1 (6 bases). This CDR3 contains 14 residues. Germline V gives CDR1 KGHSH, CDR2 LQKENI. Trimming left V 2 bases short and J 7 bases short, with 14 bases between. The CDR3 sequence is CASSPDARGYEAFF. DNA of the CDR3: TGTGCCAGCTCACCAGACGCCAGGGGATATGAAGCTTTCTTT.

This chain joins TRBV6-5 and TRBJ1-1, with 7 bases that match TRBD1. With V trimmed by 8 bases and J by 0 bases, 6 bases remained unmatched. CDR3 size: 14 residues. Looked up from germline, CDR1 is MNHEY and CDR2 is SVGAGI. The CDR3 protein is CASRPGGLNTEAFF. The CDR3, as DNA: TGTGCCAGCCGGCCAGGGGGATTGAACACTGAAGCTTTCTTT.

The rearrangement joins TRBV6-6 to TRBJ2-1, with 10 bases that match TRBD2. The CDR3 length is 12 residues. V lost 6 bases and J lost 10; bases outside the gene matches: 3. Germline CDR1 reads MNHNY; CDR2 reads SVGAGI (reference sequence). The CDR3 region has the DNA TGTGCCAGCAGCAAGGGACTAGCGGAGCAGTTCTTC. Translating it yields CASSKGLAEQFF.

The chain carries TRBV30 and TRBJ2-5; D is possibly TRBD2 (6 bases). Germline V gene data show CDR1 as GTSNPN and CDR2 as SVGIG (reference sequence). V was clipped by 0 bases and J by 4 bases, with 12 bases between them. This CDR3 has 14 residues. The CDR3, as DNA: TGTGCCTGGAGTGTATTAGCTAGCGCAGAGACCCAGTACTTC. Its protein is CAWSVLASAETQYF.

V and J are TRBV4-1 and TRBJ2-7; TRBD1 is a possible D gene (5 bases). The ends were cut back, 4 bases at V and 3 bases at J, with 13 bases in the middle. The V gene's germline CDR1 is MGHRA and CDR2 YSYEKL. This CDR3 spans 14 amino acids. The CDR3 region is CASSRETAGYEQYF. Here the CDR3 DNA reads TGCGCCAGCAGCCGAGAGACAGCAGGCTACGAGCAGTACTTC.

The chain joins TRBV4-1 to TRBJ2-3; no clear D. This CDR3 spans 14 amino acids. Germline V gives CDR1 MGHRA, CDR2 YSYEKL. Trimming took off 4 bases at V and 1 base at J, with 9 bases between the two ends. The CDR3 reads CASSRLGGTDTQYF. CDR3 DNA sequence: TGCGCCAGCAGCCGGCTCGGAGGCACAGATACGCAGTATTTT.